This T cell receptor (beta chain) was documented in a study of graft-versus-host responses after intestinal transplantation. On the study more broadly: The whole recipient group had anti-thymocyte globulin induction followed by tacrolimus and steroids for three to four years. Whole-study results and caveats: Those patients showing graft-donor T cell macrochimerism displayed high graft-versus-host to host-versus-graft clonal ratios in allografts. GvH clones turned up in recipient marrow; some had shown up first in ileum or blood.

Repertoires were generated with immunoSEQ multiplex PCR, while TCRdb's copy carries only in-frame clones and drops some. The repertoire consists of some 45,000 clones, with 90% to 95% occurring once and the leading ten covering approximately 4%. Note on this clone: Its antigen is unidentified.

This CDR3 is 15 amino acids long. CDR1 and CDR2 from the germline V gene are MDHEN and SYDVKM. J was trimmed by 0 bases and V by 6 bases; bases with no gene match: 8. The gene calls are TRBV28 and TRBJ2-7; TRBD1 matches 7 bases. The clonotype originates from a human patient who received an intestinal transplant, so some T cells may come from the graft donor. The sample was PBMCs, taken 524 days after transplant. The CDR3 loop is CASSSHRDSSYEQYF. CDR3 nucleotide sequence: TGTGCCAGCAGCTCTCATCGGGACAGCTCCTACGAGCAGTACTTC.